A selection of T cell receptor beta chains follows, all from one sample in a study of radiation and T cells in renal cell carcinoma. The data were produced by immunoSEQ multiplex PCR, yet TCRdb's version contains in-frame clones alone and is incomplete. The sample gives some 16,000 clones, 50% to 60% of which show up once; approximately 10% is in the top ten. This material consisted of tumor tissue, taken from a patient whose treatment was nephrectomy without radiotherapy. Receptors originate from a man between 50 and 59 years old with renal cell carcinoma. CDR3s include the opening cysteine and the closing phenylalanine or tryptophan. Each record gives: V gene, J gene, clone size, D gene, CDR3 length, CDR3 protein, CDR3 DNA. The D gene is left open where the match is weak. Not all rows give a size; the values are once, few, many and, for expanded clones, a class.

TRBV29-1,TRBJ1-2,once,TRBD1,14,CSAGPLGQGYGYTF,TGCAGCGCCGGACCTCTTGGACAGGGCTATGGCTACACCTTC
TRBV7-6,TRBJ2-1,few,TRBD2,15,CASSQGLAGGNEQFF,TGTGCCAGCAGCCAAGGACTAGCGGGCGGCAATGAGCAGTTCTTC
TRBV6-5,TRBJ2-5,NA,NA,15,CASSYGGGPWETQYF,TGTGCCAGCAGTTATGGGGGGGGGCCTTGGGAGACCCAGTACTTC
TRBV11-1,TRBJ2-7,NA,NA,14,CASSAGGVVHEQYF,TGTGCCAGCAGCGCAGGGGGGGTTGTCCACGAGCAGTACTTC
TRBV14,TRBJ2-2,NA,TRBD1,17,CASSQPRQGSGTGELFF,TGTGCCAGCAGCCAACCTCGACAGGGGTCCGGCACCGGGGAGCTGTTTTTT
TRBV7-2,TRBJ2-4,NA,TRBD2,17,CASSLEGLPLAKNIQYF,TGTGCCAGCAGCTTAGAGGGACTACCTCTTGCCAAAAACATTCAGTACTTC
TRBV10-2,TRBJ2-3,NA,NA,13,CASRPVSDHTQYF,TGCGCCAGCAGGCCCGTATCAGATCATACGCAGTATTTT
TRBV27,TRBJ2-4,few,TRBD2,18,CASSRLAGGLNDKNIQYF,TGTGCCAGCAGTCGATTAGCGGGGGGGCTGAACGACAAAAACATTCAGTACTTC
TRBV5-6,TRBJ1-1,few,TRBD1,12,CASSQADREAFF,TGTGCCAGCAGCCAGGCGGACAGGGAAGCTTTCTTT
TRBV19,TRBJ1-3,medium-sized,NA,17,CASSPTHGASSGNTIYF,TGTGCCAGTAGTCCAACCCACGGGGCAAGCTCTGGAAACACCATATATTTT
TRBV7-3,TRBJ2-7,NA,NA,14,CASSLTPDSYEQYF,TGTGCCAGCAGCTTAACGCCGGACTCCTACGAGCAGTACTTC
TRBV9,TRBJ1-1,few,NA,14,CASSERGLNTEAFF,TGTGCCAGCAGCGAAAGGGGGTTGAACACTGAAGCTTTCTTT
TRBV5-1,TRBJ2-1,NA,TRBD1,15,CASSLRQGRDGEQFF,TGCGCCAGCAGCCTACGACAGGGTCGAGATGGTGAGCAGTTCTTC
TRBV19,TRBJ2-7,medium-sized,NA,13,CASSPVGGDEQYF,TGTGCCAGTAGCCCGGTCGGGGGCGACGAGCAGTACTTC
TRBV7-2,TRBJ2-7,NA,TRBD2,17,CASSSRRTAGELYEQYF,TGTGCCAGCAGCTCCCGAAGAACAGCGGGAGAACTCTACGAGCAGTACTTC
TRBV5-1,TRBJ1-6,NA,NA,15,CASSRDSSYNSPLHF,TGCGCCAGCAGCCGAGACAGCTCCTATAATTCACCCCTCCACTTT
TRBV29-1,TRBJ1-1,NA,TRBD1,14,CSVEPPGGNTEAFF,TGCAGCGTTGAACCCCCAGGGGGGAACACTGAAGCTTTCTTT
TRBV4-2,TRBJ2-2,NA,TRBD2,17,CASSQEVKAGGTGELFF,TGTGCCAGCAGCCAAGAAGTAAAAGCGGGGGGCACCGGGGAGCTGTTTTTT
TRBV2,TRBJ2-1,NA,TRBD2,17,CASSPGTSGSSYNEQFF,TGTGCCAGCAGTCCCGGGACTAGCGGGAGCTCCTACAATGAGCAGTTCTTC
TRBV5-6,TRBJ2-7,NA,NA,12,CASSGDDYEQYF,TGTGCCAGCAGCGGAGACGATTACGAGCAGTACTTC
TRBV6-5,TRBJ2-4,NA,TRBD1,13,CASRPGTGGIQYF,TGTGCCAGCAGACCCGGGACAGGGGGGATTCAGTACTTC
TRBV5-4,TRBJ1-2,NA,NA,14,CASSLEEDVYGYTF,TGTGCCAGCAGCTTGGAGGAAGACGTCTATGGCTACACCTTC
TRBV2,TRBJ2-7,few,NA,14,CASSDAGDGYEQYF,TGTGCCAGCAGTGATGCAGGGGACGGCTACGAGCAGTACTTC
TRBV10-3,TRBJ2-2,NA,NA,12,CATGSLTGELFF,TGTGCCACCGGGAGCCTCACCGGGGAGCTGTTTTTT
TRBV5-1,TRBJ2-3,NA,TRBD1,16,CASSLAGTGPTDTQYF,TGCGCCAGCAGCTTGGCCGGGACAGGGCCCACAGATACGCAGTATTTT
TRBV27,TRBJ2-3,NA,NA,15,CASSLLGGAQPQQYF,TGTGCCAGCAGCCTATTAGGGGGGGCCCAGCCCCAGCAGTATTTT
TRBV19,TRBJ1-2,NA,NA,14,CASSARTANYGYTF,TGTGCCAGTAGTGCGCGGACAGCTAACTATGGCTACACCTTC
TRBV11-2,TRBJ2-5,NA,NA,16,CASSVTFLGGQETQYF,TGTGCCAGCAGCGTAACCTTCCTAGGGGGCCAAGAGACCCAGTACTTC
TRBV5-6,TRBJ2-7,NA,TRBD2,16,CASSSGLAGGSYEQYF,TGTGCCAGCAGCTCGGGACTAGCGGGAGGTAGCTACGAGCAGTACTTC
TRBV10-2,TRBJ1-4,NA,NA,11,CASKHSEKLFF,TGCGCCAGCAAACATAGTGAAAAACTGTTTTTT
TRBV2,TRBJ2-2,NA,NA,16,CASRWEAEGYTGELFF,TGTGCCAGCAGATGGGAAGCGGAGGGATACACCGGGGAGCTGTTTTTT
TRBV27,TRBJ2-3,NA,TRBD2,15,CASRLAGLSTDTQYF,TGTGCCAGCAGGCTAGCGGGGCTTAGCACAGATACGCAGTATTTT
TRBV6-1,TRBJ2-4,NA,TRBD2,15,CASSSSGGSQNIQYF,TGTGCCAGCAGCTCTAGCGGGGGGTCACAAAACATTCAGTACTTC
TRBV9,TRBJ2-1,few,TRBD2,15,CASSVEGLALNEQFF,TGTGCCAGCAGCGTAGAAGGACTAGCGCTAAATGAGCAGTTCTTC
TRBV2,TRBJ1-2,large,NA,13,CASHVFSNYGYTF,TGTGCCAGCCACGTTTTCTCTAACTATGGCTACACCTTC
TRBV6-5,TRBJ1-6,NA,TRBD1,15,CASSPRTGYNSPLHF,TGTGCCAGCAGTCCTAGGACAGGGTATAATTCACCCCTCCACTTT
TRBV10-3,TRBJ2-1,once,TRBD2,16,CAISPVAGGPGNEQFF,TGTGCCATCAGTCCTGTGGCGGGAGGTCCAGGGAATGAGCAGTTCTTC
TRBV9,TRBJ1-6,once,NA,16,CASSVRPDRGSSPLHF,TGTGCCAGCAGCGTCCGGCCCGACCGGGGTAGTTCACCCCTCCACTTT
TRBV5-6,TRBJ1-2,NA,NA,16,CASSFGNPWANYGYTF,TGTGCCAGCAGCTTCGGGAATCCGTGGGCTAACTATGGCTACACCTTC